A single TCR beta chain is shown here with its context. The antigen is unknown. The sequenced template was cDNA made from the entire isolated RNA. Profiling relied on immunoSEQ multiplex PCR, and the TCRdb table lists in-frame clones only, not all of them. There are 300,000 to 450,000 clones in the sample; roughly 21% occur only once, and approximately 0.041% lies in the top ten. Germline assignment: CDR1 SGHDN and CDR2 FVKESK. The CDR3 has 16 residues. Between the trimmed V and J ends, which lost 1 base and 0 bases, there was a span of 13 bases. The sample belongs to a study of beta chain features in type 1 diabetes. At the level of the study: Comparable age, gender and cell yields were observed in patients relative to healthy donors. There were approximately 100,000,000 sorted cells examined across all samples. Study-wide findings and caveats: With patients and controls alike, PCR might favor shorter templates to an equal degree. Individuals with type 1 diabetes displayed fewer insertions and more deletions at VDJ junctions.

The sample consisted of naive CD4+ T cells from blood. This receptor was identified in a woman under 30 in good health. This sequence joins TRBV14 and TRBJ2-7; no clear D gene. Here the CDR3 reads CASSQASFSDSYEQYF. CDR3 nucleotide sequence: TGTGCCAGCAGCCAAGCTTCTTTCAGCGACTCCTACGAGCAGTACTTC.